Listed here are 26 T cell receptor beta chains from one sample, sequenced in a study of CD8+ T cells in alopecia areata. Once RNA had been extracted, it was reverse transcribed into cDNA to act as the sequencing template. The data were produced by immunoSEQ multiplex PCR, yet TCRdb's version contains in-frame clones alone and is incomplete. Listed for the sample are 200,000 to 300,000 clones, none seen a single time. Sorting of pooled cutaneous lymph node cells was based on CD4, CD8alpha, NKG2D, NKG2ACE and other markers. The specimen sequenced was CD4+ T cells sorted from a lymph node. The receptors originated from a C3H/HeJ mouse with alopecia areata. Strain haplotype at MHC: H2-k.

This clone was observed a handful of times. Gene names are the mouse ones. The sequence runs out 4 residues before the end of the CDR3; the remainder is reconstructed from the germline J gene. This chain uses TRBV5 with TRBJ2-2, with TRBD2 matching over 8 bases. The trim removed 2 bases at V and 0 bases at J, leaving 2 bases unmatched. The CDR3 length is 16 residues. CDR1 is LGHNA and CDR2 is YNLKQL in the germline V gene (reference sequence). The CDR3 bases that were read are TGTGCCAGCAGCCAATCACTGGGGGCAAACACCGGG. This gives the protein CASSQSLGANTG. The CDR3 as a whole reads CASSQSLGANTGQLYF.

The sample holds a few counts of this clone. Genes and germline are mouse. The CDR3 end is not reached by the read, which stops 4 residues before it; the germline J gene fills it in. The V and J genes are TRBV17 and TRBJ2-1; 8 nucleotides line up with TRBD1. CDR1 is MNHDT, CDR2 YYDKIL, per germline. This CDR3 spans 14 amino acids. CDR3: CASSRAGGAAEQFF. The covered CDR3 bases are TGTGCTAGCAGTAGGGCAGGGGGCGCGGCT.

This clone occurred a few times. The genes and germline here are from mouse. The read gets to within 4 residues of the CDR3 end, and the germline J gene fills in the rest. The chain couples TRBV13-1 to TRBJ2-7; TRBD1 matches 7 bases. V lost 3 bases and J lost 3; bases outside the gene matches: 6. Germline V CDR1 and CDR2: NSHNY, SYGAGN. The CDR3 is 14 residues long. This CDR3 is CASSVHRGGYEQYF. The CDR3 bases that were read are TGTGCCAGCAGTGTCCACAGGGGAGGCTAT.

For this clone: The genes and germline here are from mouse. The read halts 4 residues ahead of the CDR3 end, with the missing end drawn from the germline J gene. This chain uses TRBV5 with TRBJ2-5, with 8 bases fitting TRBD2. Germline V gene sequence: CDR1 LGHNA, CDR2 YNLKQL (reference sequence). The CDR3 covers 13 residues. CDR3 region: CASSPWGEDTQYF. The sequenced part of the CDR3 DNA is TGTGCCAGCAGCCCCTGGGGGGAAGAC.

This clone was picked up a small number of times. Gene names denote mouse genes. The sequenced fragment ends 4 residues before the CDR3 boundary, so the rest is inferred from the germline J gene. The chain links TRBV13-1 to TRBJ2-3; TRBD1 is a possible D gene (6 bases). The length of the CDR3 is 13 residues. V lost 6 bases and J lost 3, with 11 bases in between. Germline V gene sequence: CDR1 NSHNY, CDR2 SYGAGN. The CDR3 reads CASMPGTAETLYF. The CDR3 bases that were read are TGTGCCAGCATGCCCGGGACAGCAGAA.

This clone was counted a few times. Gene names and germline refer to mouse. CDR3 loop: CASSIGDTSAETLYF. CDR3 DNA, as far as it was read: TGTGCCAGCAGTATAGGGGACACTAGTGCAGAA. The V call is TRBV19, the J call TRBJ2-3, with a tentative D call TRBD1 (6 bases). The CDR3 end falls 4 residues outside the read, so it is completed with the germline J gene. The CDR3 consists of 15 residues. Per germline, CDR1 FNHDT and CDR2 SITEND (reference sequence). Trimming left V 0 bases short and J 0 bases short, with 8 bases between.

This clone turned up a few times. Gene names are mouse gene names. The missing CDR3 end, 4 residues past where the read stops, is filled in from the germline J gene. The chain employs TRBV13-3 and TRBJ2-2, with TRBD2 matching 9 bases. The V segment lost 2 bases and the J segment 0 bases; nucleotides outside the gene matches: 2. CDR1 and CDR2 (germline): NNHDY, SYVADS. The CDR3 length is 16 residues. The sequenced CDR3 bases are TGTGCCAGCAGTGACTGGGGGGGTTCAAACACCGGG. Encoded protein: CASSDWGGSNTG. The full CDR3 protein reads CASSDWGGSNTGQLYF.

There are a few counts of this clone. Gene names and germline refer to mouse. The read stops 3 residues short of the end of the CDR3; the missing end is completed from the germline J gene. This rearrangement joins TRBV1 to TRBJ1-6, with 12 bases lining up with TRBD1. Being an ORF, TRBJ1-6 has a function that is uncertain. Per the germline V gene, CDR1 is NSQYPW and CDR2 is LRSPGD (reference sequence). The V segment lost 0 bases and the J segment 9 bases; nucleotides outside the gene matches: 9. This CDR3 region has 18 residues. The DNA read from the CDR3 is TGCACCTGCAGTGCAGAGGCCCGGGACAGGGGGCGAGGTTCGCCC. Its protein product is CTCSAEARDRGRGSP. The full CDR3 sequence reads CTCSAEARDRGRGSPLYF.

On this clone: The genes are named according to mouse. The read falls 4 residues short of the CDR3 end, and the missing part is taken from the germline J gene. V usage is TRBV13-1 and J usage is TRBJ2-2, with 8 positions matching TRBD1. Germline CDR1 and CDR2: NSHNY and SYGAGN. V lost 3 bases, J lost 0 bases, and 4 bases stayed unmatched. This CDR3 is 16 amino acids long. The CDR3 here is CASSGRDRTNTGQLYF. Incomplete CDR3 DNA: TGTGCCAGCAGTGGCCGGGACAGGACAAACACCGGG.

Of note for this clone: Genes and germline come from the mouse. The missing CDR3 end, 4 residues past where the read stops, is filled in from the germline J gene. Other DNA sequences in the same sample also yield this CDR3. The chain links TRBV19 to TRBJ2-3, with TRBD2 identical over 10 bases. Germline lookup yields CDR1 FNHDT and CDR2 SITEND (reference sequence). The trim removed 5 bases at V and 3 bases at J, leaving 3 bases unmatched. This CDR3 is built from 14 residues. The CDR3 spells CASSTTGGAETLYF. The CDR3 bases that were read are TGTGCCAGCAGCACGACTGGGGGGGCAGAA. The variable domain in full, with the rest retrieved from reference TRBV19 and TRBJ2-3, is GGIITQTPKFLIGQEGQKLTLKCQQNFNHDTMYWYRQDSGKGLRLIYYSITENDLQKGDLSEGYDASREKKSSFSLTVTSAQKNEMAVFLCASSTTGGAETLYFGSGTRLTVL.

Worth noting for this clone: The listed genes are named as in mouse. The sequenced fragment ends 4 residues before the CDR3 boundary, so the rest is inferred from the germline J gene. The rearrangement uses TRBV13-3 and TRBJ2-3, with 9 bases fitting TRBD2. This CDR3 is built from 15 residues. V shed 3 bases, J shed 1 base, and the junction held 3 bases outside the gene matches. The germline CDR1 and CDR2 sequences are NNHDY and SYVADS. The sequenced part of the CDR3 DNA is TGTGCCAGCAGTGGCTGGGGGGGAGGTGCAGAA. It yields the protein CASSGWGGGAE. The CDR3 as a whole reads CASSGWGGGAETLYF.

This clone has only a few counts. Gene names denote mouse genes. The sequence runs out 4 residues before the end of the CDR3; the remainder is reconstructed from the germline J gene. V usage is TRBV29 and J usage is TRBJ1-1, with 11 bases identical to TRBD1. The CDR3 covers 14 residues. Germline CDR1 is MSHET and CDR2 is SYDVDS. Trimming at V came to 9 bases and at J to 1 base, leaving 4 bases not matched to a gene. Partial CDR3 DNA: TGTGCTAGATCCGGGACAGGGGGAAACACA. Translated, it gives CARSGTGGNT. The CDR3 in its entirety is CARSGTGGNTEVFF.

This clone was seen a handful of times. The gene symbols are mouse symbols. The read ends 4 residues early relative to the CDR3; the germline J gene fills the gap. J is TRBJ2-1 and V is TRBV19; 12 bases align to TRBD2. The CDR3 extends over 16 amino acids. V lost 4 bases and J lost 3; bases outside the gene matches: 5. CDR1 FNHDT and CDR2 SITEND come from the germline V gene (reference sequence). CDR3 region: CASSPDWGGSYAEQFF. CDR3 bases read: TGTGCCAGCAGTCCGGACTGGGGGGGTTCCTATGCT.

This clone appeared a few times. Germline and genes: mouse. The CDR3 end falls 4 residues outside the read, so it is completed with the germline J gene. The chain links TRBV14 to TRBJ2-2; D possibly corresponds to TRBD2 (5 bases). Per the germline V gene, CDR1 is SGHDT and CDR2 is FRDEAV. CDR3 length: 14 amino acids. Trimming pared 2 bases from V and 4 bases from J, leaving 9 bases between. This CDR3 reads CASSFWGGTGQLYF. Partial CDR3 DNA: TGTGCCAGCAGTTTTTGGGGAGGCACCGGG.

This clone appeared a few times. Any gene name here is a mouse gene name. The DNA ends 4 residues before the CDR3 does, and the rest of the CDR3 is filled in from the germline J gene. The chain has TRBV19 and TRBJ2-4, with a weak D call TRBD1 (5 bases). CDR1 is FNHDT and CDR2 is SITEND in the germline V gene (reference sequence). The CDR3 has 13 amino acids. CDR3 DNA (partial): TGTGCCAGCAGTATTAGGTCAGGGAAC. Translation gives CASSIRSGN. The whole CDR3 region reads CASSIRSGNTLYF. The full variable domain, completed using reference TRBV19 and TRBJ2-4, is GGIITQTPKFLIGQEGQKLTLKCQQNFNHDTMYWYRQDSGKGLRLIYYSITENDLQKGDLSEGYDASREKKSSFSLTVTSAQKNEMAVFLCASSIRSGNTLYFGAGTRLSVL.

This clone has a handful of counts. These gene names are mouse names. The CDR3 end lies 4 residues beyond the end of the read and is filled in from the germline J gene. The rearrangement joins TRBV13-1 to TRBJ2-2; 9 nucleotides line up with TRBD1. Germline V CDR1 and CDR2: NSHNY, SYGAGN. With 4 bases clipped from V and 3 bases from J, the junction kept 4 bases outside the gene matches. The CDR3 sequence is 15 residues long. The DNA read from the CDR3 is TGTGCCAGCAGTCTCGGACAGGGGTACACCGGG. It encodes CASSLGQGYTG. The entire CDR3 protein is CASSLGQGYTGQLYF.

This clone was recorded a few times. Mouse gene names and germline throughout. The read gets to within 4 residues of the CDR3 end, and the germline J gene fills in the rest. The J gene is TRBJ2-7, the V gene TRBV19, with TRBD2 matching over 11 bases. Trimming removed 4 bases from V and 2 bases from J; junction bases left unmatched: 2. CDR3 size: 14 residues. Germline-derived CDR1 and CDR2 are FNHDT and SITEND (reference sequence). CDR3 protein: CASSRDWGPYEQYF. CDR3 DNA (partial): TGTGCCAGCAGTCGGGACTGGGGGCCCTAT.

In its sample, this clone was seen a few times. Germline and genes here are mouse. The missing CDR3 end, 4 residues past where the read stops, is filled in from the germline J gene. The chain couples TRBV14 to TRBJ2-2, with 9 bases that match TRBD2. Trimming took 4 bases from V and 0 from J; bases not matched to a gene: 4. Germline assignment: CDR1 SGHDT and CDR2 FRDEAV. The CDR3 spans 16 residues. The sequenced part of the CDR3 DNA is TGTGCCAGCAGTCAACTGGGGGGAGCAAACACCGGG. It encodes CASSQLGGANTG. The CDR3 as a whole reads CASSQLGGANTGQLYF.

In this sample, this clone turned up a few times. Gene names and germline match the mouse. The read finishes 4 residues shy of the CDR3 end, and the germline J gene is used to complete it. This rearrangement joins TRBV13-1 to TRBJ2-3, with 7 bases identical to TRBD1. Germline CDR1 NSHNY, CDR2 SYGAGN. The CDR3 is 17 residues long. Trimming took 0 bases from V and 1 from J; bases not matched to a gene: 8. CDR3 DNA, as far as it was read: TGTGCCAGCAGTGATGCAAGACAGGGTGGAGGTGCAGAA. Translated: CASSDARQGGGAE. The whole CDR3 region reads CASSDARQGGGAETLYF.

This clone has only a few counts. The gene symbols are mouse symbols. The observed sequence ends 4 residues before the CDR3 terminus, with the missing tail filled in from the germline J gene. The chain has TRBV13-2 and TRBJ2-5, with a weak D call TRBD1 (6 bases). The CDR3 extends over 15 amino acids. From germline, CDR1 is NNHNN and CDR2 SYGAGS (reference sequence). The V end was cut by 3 bases, the J end by 0 bases, with 11 bases between. CDR3 DNA (partial): TGTGCCAGCGGTGGAATCAGGGGTAACCAAGAC. Translating gives CASGGIRGNQD. The CDR3 as a whole reads CASGGIRGNQDTQYF.

A word on this clone: The gene names given are mouse names. The CDR3 here is CASDPGPLGAETLYF. CDR3 DNA, as far as it was read: TGTGCCAGCGACCCCGGGCCTCTGGGGGCAGAA. The chain combines TRBV13-2 with TRBJ2-3; D possibly corresponds to TRBD2 (6 bases). The CDR3 end falls 4 residues outside the read, so it is completed with the germline J gene. V was cut by 6 bases and J by 3 bases, with 17 bases left in between. Germline V CDR1 and CDR2: NNHNN, SYGAGS (reference sequence). The length of the CDR3 is 15 residues.

In regard to this clone: The gene symbols are mouse symbols. The read finishes 4 residues shy of the CDR3 end, and the germline J gene is used to complete it. This chain connects TRBV1 to TRBJ2-1, with D possibly matching TRBD2 (6 bases). Looked up from germline, CDR1 is NSQYPW and CDR2 is LRSPGD (reference sequence). There are 14 residues in the CDR3. Deletions cut 0 bases from V and 6 bases from J, with 9 bases between. The chain's CDR3 is CTCSADVGVAEQFF. CDR3 DNA (partial): TGCACCTGCAGTGCAGACGTGGGGGTTGCT.

Remarks on this clone: The gene names given are mouse names. From the germline J gene comes the end of the CDR3, since the read stops 4 residues before it. The rearrangement joins TRBV13-3 to TRBJ2-2; maybe TRBD1 (6 bases). Per the germline V gene, CDR1 is NNHDY and CDR2 is SYVADS. The CDR3 loop spans 14 amino acids. Between the trimmed V and J ends, which lost 6 bases and 3 bases, there was a span of 12 bases. The CDR3 protein is CASTLGQYTGQLYF. CDR3 bases read: TGTGCCAGCACCCTGGGACAATACACCGGG.

Concerning this clone itself: The gene names here belong to mouse. The observed sequence ends 4 residues before the CDR3 terminus, with the missing tail filled in from the germline J gene. The rearrangement joins TRBV1 to TRBJ2-2, with 10 nucleotides matching TRBD2. This CDR3 contains 17 residues. CDR1 is NSQYPW, CDR2 LRSPGD, per germline (reference sequence). V shed 3 bases, J shed 4 bases, and the junction held 8 bases outside the gene matches. The chain's CDR3 is CTCSAPLGGRGTGQLYF. The covered CDR3 bases are TGCACCTGCAGTGCGCCACTGGGGGGGAGAGGCACCGGG.

Remarks on this clone: The gene names here belong to mouse. The read terminates 4 residues before the CDR3 end, so the remaining end is supplied by the germline J gene. The gene calls are TRBV13-3 and TRBJ2-2; D is unresolved. This CDR3 is built from 13 residues. Trimming left V 0 bases short and J 3 bases short, with 3 bases between. CDR1 is NNHDY and CDR2 is SYVADS in the germline V gene. CDR3 protein: CASSDAYTGQLYF. The part of the CDR3 DNA that was read is TGTGCCAGCAGTGATGCTTACACCGGG. Full variable domain (outside the CDR3, taken from reference TRBV13-3 and TRBJ2-2): EAAVTQSPRSKVAVTGGKVTLSCHQTNNHDYMYWYRQDTGHGLRLIHYSYVADSTEKGDIPDGYKASRPSQENFSLILELASLSQTAVYFCASSDAYTGQLYFGEGSKLTVL.

Regarding this clone: Genes and germline are mouse. The CDR3 extends 3 residues past the end of the read, so its final part is completed from the germline J gene. The V call is TRBV13-2, the J call TRBJ1-6; tentatively, D is TRBD1 (5 bases). TRBJ1-6 is an ORF, and what it does is uncertain. Trimming cost V 0 bases and J 0 bases, with 10 bases left between them. CDR3 length: 17 amino acids. The V gene's germline CDR1 is NNHNN and CDR2 SYGAGS (reference sequence). The CDR3 protein is CASGDARGGSYNSPLYF. CDR3 DNA (partial): TGTGCCAGCGGTGATGCGCGGGGGGGTTCCTATAATTCGCCC.